These T cell receptor beta chains were read from a single sample in a study of shared clonotypes between healthy human individuals. TCRdb's table, derived via immunoSEQ multiplex PCR, lists solely in-frame clones and lacks some. The sample lists about 460,000 clones; around 77% were seen once. Sequencing was done on a sample of PBMCs. Receptors originate from a woman aged 40 to 55 in good health. Some clones in this sample may be carry-over from other donors' samples. The CDR3 runs from the conserved cysteine through the conserved F or W. D genes are given only for firm matches. A row's size may be missing; if present it is once, few, many or a size class.

CDR3aa: CASSSGPREYYEQYF; CDR3nt: TGTGCCAGTAGTAGCGGGCCGCGGGAGTACTACGAGCAGTACTTC; v_gene: TRBV19; j_gene: TRBJ2-7; abundance: few; d_gene: TRBD2
CDR3aa: CASSLDGHTGNTIYF; CDR3nt: TGTGCCAGCAGCTTGGATGGACACACTGGAAACACCATATATTTT; v_gene: TRBV5-4; j_gene: TRBJ1-3; abundance: once; d_gene: NA
CDR3aa: CASSDGARVNTEAFF; CDR3nt: TGTGCCAGCAGCGACGGGGCCCGAGTGAACACTGAAGCTTTCTTT; v_gene: TRBV28; j_gene: TRBJ1-1; abundance: NA; d_gene: NA
CDR3aa: CASSFDRQGANEKLFF; CDR3nt: TGCGCCAGCAGCTTTGACAGACAGGGGGCTAATGAAAAACTGTTTTTT; v_gene: TRBV5-1; j_gene: TRBJ1-4; abundance: NA; d_gene: TRBD1
CDR3aa: CASARESYTDTQYF; CDR3nt: TGCGCCAGCGCCCGCGAGTCATACACAGATACGCAGTATTTT; v_gene: TRBV5-1; j_gene: TRBJ2-3; abundance: NA; d_gene: NA
CDR3aa: CASGGTSDNEQFF; CDR3nt: TGTGCCAGCGGCGGGACTAGCGACAATGAGCAGTTCTTC; v_gene: TRBV9; j_gene: TRBJ2-1; abundance: NA; d_gene: TRBD2
CDR3aa: CASSSGDIPTDTQYF; CDR3nt: TGTGCCAGCAGTTCTGGGGACATTCCCACAGATACGCAGTATTTT; v_gene: TRBV7-2; j_gene: TRBJ2-3; abundance: NA; d_gene: NA
CDR3aa: CASSLPAGQPQHF; CDR3nt: TGTGCCAGCAGTTTGCCAGCGGGTCAGCCCCAGCATTTT; v_gene: TRBV28; j_gene: TRBJ1-5; abundance: once; d_gene: NA
CDR3aa: CASSYSIGRTNPQYF; CDR3nt: TGTGCCAGCAGTTACTCGATCGGGCGGACGAACCCGCAGTACTTC; v_gene: TRBV6-6; j_gene: TRBJ2-7; abundance: NA; d_gene: NA
CDR3aa: CASSLATNEKLFF; CDR3nt: TGTGCCAGCAGCTTAGCAACTAATGAAAAACTGTTTTTT; v_gene: TRBV7-9; j_gene: TRBJ1-4; abundance: NA; d_gene: NA
CDR3aa: CASSYLPGSYEQYF; CDR3nt: TGTGCCAGCAGTTACCTCCCGGGGTCCTACGAGCAGTACTTC; v_gene: TRBV28; j_gene: TRBJ2-7; abundance: NA; d_gene: NA
CDR3aa: CASKSLAGGYEQYF; CDR3nt: TGTGCCAGTAAATCACTAGCGGGGGGTTACGAGCAGTACTTC; v_gene: TRBV19; j_gene: TRBJ2-7; abundance: NA; d_gene: TRBD2
CDR3aa: CASSSGQGAASEKLFF; CDR3nt: TGTGCCAGCAGCAGTGGCCAGGGGGCCGCCTCTGAAAAACTGTTTTTT; v_gene: TRBV4-2; j_gene: TRBJ1-4; abundance: NA; d_gene: TRBD1
CDR3aa: CASSTWDENTEAFF; CDR3nt: TGTGCCAGCAGCACCTGGGACGAGAACACTGAAGCTTTCTTT; v_gene: TRBV7-9; j_gene: TRBJ1-1; abundance: NA; d_gene: NA
CDR3aa: CSARDFRRLFF; CDR3nt: TGCAGTGCTAGAGACTTTCGGAGACTGTTTTTT; v_gene: TRBV20-1; j_gene: TRBJ1-4; abundance: once; d_gene: NA
CDR3aa: CASIGSGRGYTEAFF; CDR3nt: TGTGCCAGCATCGGTTCAGGGAGGGGATACACTGAAGCTTTCTTT; v_gene: TRBV6-5; j_gene: TRBJ1-1; abundance: NA; d_gene: NA
CDR3aa: CASSDSPEAGELFF; CDR3nt: TGTGCCAGCAGTGACTCGCCGGAGGCCGGGGAGCTGTTTTTT; v_gene: TRBV6-4; j_gene: TRBJ2-2; abundance: few; d_gene: NA
CDR3aa: CASRGQGSDTQYF; CDR3nt: TGTGCCAGCAGGGGACAGGGCTCAGATACGCAGTATTTT; v_gene: TRBV6-1; j_gene: TRBJ2-3; abundance: NA; d_gene: TRBD1
CDR3aa: CASSPRTDRSGYTF; CDR3nt: TGTGCCAGCAGCCCCCGGACAGACCGTTCTGGCTACACCTTC; v_gene: TRBV9; j_gene: TRBJ1-2; abundance: NA; d_gene: NA